What follows is one T cell receptor beta chain and its context. This record comes from a study of T-cell memory formation after mild COVID-19. About the research overall: There were largely donor-specific TCR clusters.

This CDR3 has 12 residues. V shed 5 bases and J shed 12 bases, with 11 bases lying between them. TCRdb re-called the 5' RACE reads with MiXCR, one entry per CDR3 protein. The table has roughly 310,000 distinct CDR3 sequences, roughly 15% seen once. The sequencing input was PBMCs or a T cell subset sorted from them (not recorded which). This sequence originates from a man between 18 and 29 years old who had mild COVID-19 (a few samples of this study predate the infection). Cell type and time point are not known. This chain links TRBV12-3 or TRBV12-4 with TRBJ1-6, with D unclear. CDR3 bases: TGTGCCAGCAGTCCCCTAAGAGGACCCCTCCACTTT. Its translation: CASSPLRGPLHF.